These T cell receptor beta chains were read from a single sample in a study of human T cells and chemical hapten exposure. TCRdb re-called the RACE reads with MiXCR, one entry per CDR3 protein. The sample contains 84,000 or so distinct CDR3 sequences, about a tenth of which appear only once. The specimen was whole blood, collected in connection with sensitization to the hapten diphenylcyclopropenone (DPC). These receptors came from a woman in her 30s with alopecia areata. Some clones in this sample may be carry-over from other donors' samples. The CDR3 runs from the conserved cysteine through the conserved F or W. A D gene is named only where the DNA matches it firmly. A clone size is listed for some rows: how often the clone was seen (once, few, many), or a class if it is expanded.

>15|TRBJ1-2|-|TRBV7-2|-
CASSLGGQRNYGYTF
TGTGCCAGCAGCTTAGGGGGACAAAGAAACTATGGCTACACCTTC
>16|TRBJ1-2|many|TRBV3-1|-
CASSQEVAGQNYGYTF
TGTGCCAGCAGCCAAGAAGTTGCCGGTCAAAACTATGGCTACACCTTC
>13|TRBJ2-1|many|TRBV7-2|-
CASSLYSYNEQFF
TGTGCCAGCAGCCTATACTCCTACAATGAGCAGTTCTTC
>14|TRBJ1-4|many|TRBV7-9|TRBD1
CASSLDRGQEKLFF
TGTGCCAGCAGCTTAGACAGGGGGCAAGAAAAACTGTTTTTT
>13|TRBJ1-1|few|TRBV11-2|-
CASSLTENTEAFF
TGTGCCAGCAGCTTGACAGAGAACACTGAAGCTTTCTTT
>16|TRBJ2-3|many|TRBV3-1|-
CASSQGRRQNTDTQYF
TGTGCCAGCAGCCAAGGAAGGCGACAGAACACAGATACGCAGTATTTT
>15|TRBJ1-1|many|TRBV12-3/TRBV12-4|TRBD1
CASRRDRGGSTEAFF
TGTGCCAGCAGACGGGACAGGGGAGGGAGCACTGAAGCTTTCTTT
>14|TRBJ2-7|many|TRBV6-1|-
CASSEARTAYEQYF
TGTGCCAGCAGTGAAGCAAGGACAGCGTACGAGCAGTACTTC
>15|TRBJ1-1|many|TRBV11-3|-
CASSFTDTMNTEAFF
TGTGCCAGCAGCTTTACCGATACCATGAACACTGAAGCTTTCTTT
>15|TRBJ2-1|many|TRBV20-1|TRBD2
CSASYGLAGVNEQFF
TGCAGTGCTAGTTACGGGCTAGCGGGGGTTAATGAGCAGTTCTTC
>13|TRBJ1-1|many|TRBV6-6|-
CASSPLGGVEAFF
TGTGCCAGCAGTCCTCTGGGGGGAGTGGAAGCTTTCTTT
>14|TRBJ2-1|many|TRBV29-1|TRBD2
CSVVSGVLYNEQFF
TGCAGCGTTGTGAGCGGGGTACTCTACAATGAGCAGTTCTTC
>15|TRBJ2-3|many|TRBV7-9|TRBD2
CASSLTSGDTDTQYF
TGTGCCAGCAGCTTGACTAGCGGGGACACAGATACGCAGTATTTT
>15|TRBJ1-6|-|TRBV10-1|TRBD1
CASSEGPGGEAPLHF
TGCGCCAGCAGTGAAGGTCCAGGGGGCGAAGCACCCCTCCACTTT
>14|TRBJ1-6|many|TRBV28|-
CASSFRSLNSPLHF
TGTGCCAGCAGTTTCAGAAGTCTTAATTCACCCCTCCACTTT
>14|TRBJ1-4|many|TRBV7-2|-
CASQPPGGDEKLFF
TGTGCCAGCCAACCCCCGGGGGGCGATGAAAAACTGTTTTTT
>13|TRBJ1-1|-|TRBV5-5|-
CASSLEWGTEAFF
TGTGCCAGCAGCTTGGAATGGGGGACTGAAGCTTTCTTT
>13|TRBJ2-1|many|TRBV18|-
CASSPPSHNEQFF
TGTGCCAGCTCACCACCAAGTCACAATGAGCAGTTCTTC
>13|TRBJ2-7|-|TRBV4-1|-
CASSQGIGWEQYF
TGCGCCAGCAGCCAAGGGATTGGATGGGAGCAGTACTTC
>14|TRBJ2-3|many|TRBV4-1|-
CASSTSQDPDTQYF
TGCGCCAGCAGCACCTCCCAGGACCCAGATACGCAGTATTTT
>16|TRBJ2-1|many|TRBV6-2/TRBV6-3|TRBD2
CASSYATRGRAPPQFF
TGTGCCAGCAGTTACGCGACGCGCGGGAGGGCCCCCCCGCAGTTCTTC
>15|TRBJ2-3|many|TRBV11-3|TRBD2
CASSFGTRITDTQYF
TGTGCCAGCAGCTTCGGGACTAGAATCACAGATACGCAGTATTTT
>13|TRBJ2-5|once|TRBV5-5|-
CASSLLGEETQYF
TGTGCCAGCAGCTTGTTAGGGGAAGAGACCCAGTACTTC
>12|TRBJ2-5|-|TRBV11-2|-
CASSLGTETQYF
TGTGCCAGCAGCTTAGGGACGGAGACCCAGTACTTC
>15|TRBJ2-3|few|TRBV7-3|-
CASSNYRDLTDTQYF
TGTGCCAGCAGCAACTACCGGGACTTGACAGATACGCAGTATTTT
>16|TRBJ2-1|many|TRBV28|TRBD2
CASSLGGRANYNEQFF
TGTGCCAGCAGTTTGGGCGGGAGGGCTAATTACAATGAGCAGTTCTTC
>14|TRBJ2-7|many|TRBV7-8|TRBD1
CASSLPGQGREQYF
TGTGCCAGCAGCCTCCCGGGACAGGGGAGAGAGCAGTACTTC
>13|TRBJ1-6|many|TRBV12-3/TRBV12-4|-
CASSPNSGSPLHF
TGTGCCAGCAGTCCAAACAGTGGTTCACCCCTCCACTTT
>14|TRBJ2-7|-|TRBV28|TRBD1
CASGIGTGSYEQYF
TGTGCCAGCGGGATCGGGACAGGGTCCTACGAGCAGTACTTC
>17|TRBJ2-2|many|TRBV5-8|-
CASSLWGDPTNTGELFF
TGTGCCAGCAGCTTGTGGGGCGACCCCACGAACACCGGGGAGCTGTTTTTT
>13|TRBJ2-7|few|TRBV6-2/TRBV6-3|TRBD2
CASRASGSYEQYF
TGTGCCAGCAGAGCTAGCGGGAGCTACGAGCAGTACTTC
>12|TRBJ1-2|-|TRBV29-1|-
CRAGNLNYGYTF
TGCAGGGCAGGCAACCTCAACTATGGCTACACCTTC
>17|TRBJ2-1|-|TRBV7-8|TRBD2
CASSFSGLAGFYNEQFF
TGTGCCAGCAGTTTCTCCGGGCTAGCGGGCTTCTACAATGAGCAGTTCTTC
>16|TRBJ2-3|many|TRBV7-2|TRBD1
CASSPYGQGGTDTQYF
TGTGCCAGCAGCCCCTATGGACAGGGAGGCACAGATACGCAGTATTTT
>13|TRBJ1-1|many|TRBV2|-
CASKRDSNTEAFF
TGTGCCAGCAAACGGGACTCGAACACTGAAGCTTTCTTT
>14|TRBJ1-6|many|TRBV13|TRBD1
CASSSLTGYTPLHF
TGTGCCAGCAGCTCCCTGACAGGGTATACCCCCCTCCACTTT
>15|TRBJ2-4|many|TRBV3-1|TRBD2
CASSQAGGARNIQYF
TGTGCCAGCAGCCAGGCCGGGGGGGCCCGAAACATTCAGTACTTC
>13|TRBJ1-2|many|TRBV12-3/TRBV12-4|-
CASSRDEGYGYTF
TGTGCCAGCAGTCGCGACGAGGGCTATGGCTACACCTTC
>17|TRBJ1-1|-|TRBV25-1|TRBD1
CASIKSSGTGLNTEAFF
TGTGCCAGCATTAAGTCCTCCGGGACAGGGTTGAACACTGAAGCTTTCTTT
>14|TRBJ2-3|-|TRBV4-2|-
CASSRARDTDTQYF
TGTGCCAGCAGCCGTGCCCGGGACACAGATACGCAGTATTTT